This TCR beta chain was profiled in a study of radiotherapy plus CTLA-4 blockade in lung cancer. About the study: Disease control was achieved by 31% of patients, and objective responses by 15% to 20%. Findings and caveats of the study: Peripheral blood showed expansion of tumor-derived TCR clones after radiotherapy and ipilimumab.

Germline V gives CDR1 SNHLY, CDR2 FYNNEI. The germline V and J ends were trimmed by 2 bases and 7 bases, with 6 bases remaining between them. CDR3 length equals 11 residues. As for this clone: Its target is unknown.

Assay used: immunoSEQ multiplex PCR; TCRdb lists only in-frame clones, some missing. The table lists tens of thousands of clones, approximately 77% of them singletons. The chain couples TRBV2 to TRBJ2-7; possible D gene TRBD2, 5 bases. This sequence originates from a human donor with non-small cell lung cancer that progressed on radiotherapy plus ipilimumab. The specimen comprised peripheral blood, sampled from a patient treated with radiotherapy plus ipilimumab. CDR3 protein: CASSESGEQYF. Written as DNA, the CDR3 is TGTGCCAGCAGTGAATCGGGAGAGCAGTACTTC.